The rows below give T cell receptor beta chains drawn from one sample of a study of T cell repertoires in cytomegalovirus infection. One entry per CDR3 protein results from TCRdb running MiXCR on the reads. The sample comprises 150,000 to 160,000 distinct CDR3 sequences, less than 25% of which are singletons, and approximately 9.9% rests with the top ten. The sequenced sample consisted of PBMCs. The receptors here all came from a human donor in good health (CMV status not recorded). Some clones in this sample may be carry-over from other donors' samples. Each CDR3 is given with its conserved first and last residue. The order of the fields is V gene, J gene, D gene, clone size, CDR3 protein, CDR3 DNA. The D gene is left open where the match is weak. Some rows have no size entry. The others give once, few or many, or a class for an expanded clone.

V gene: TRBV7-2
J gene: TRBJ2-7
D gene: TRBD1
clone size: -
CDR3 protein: CASSYTGARAKFYEQYF
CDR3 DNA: TGTGCCAGCAGCTACACAGGGGCACGGGCGAAGTTCTACGAGCAGTATTTC

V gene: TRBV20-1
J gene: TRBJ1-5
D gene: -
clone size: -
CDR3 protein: CSVPLRGKGQPQHF
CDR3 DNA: TGCAGTGTCCCGTTAAGGGGAAAGGGTCAGCCCCAGCATTTT

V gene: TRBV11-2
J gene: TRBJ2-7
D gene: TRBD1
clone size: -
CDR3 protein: CASRKPPGQGIYVQYF
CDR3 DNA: TGTGCCAGCAGGAAACCACCGGGACAGGGGATCTACGTGCAGTACTTC

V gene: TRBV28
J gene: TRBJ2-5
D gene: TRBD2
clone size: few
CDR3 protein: CASSSYSGVAETQYF
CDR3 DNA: TGTGCCAGCAGTTCGTACAGCGGGGTTGCAGAGACCCAGTACTTC

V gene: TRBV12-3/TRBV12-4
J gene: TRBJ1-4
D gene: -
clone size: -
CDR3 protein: CASSLVTQGKLFF
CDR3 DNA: TGTGCCAGCAGTTTAGTTACCCAGGGGAAACTGTTTTTT

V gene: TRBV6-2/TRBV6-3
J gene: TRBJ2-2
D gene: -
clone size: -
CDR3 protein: CASSYGGVLTGELFF
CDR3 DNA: TGTGCCAGCAGTTACGGCGGAGTCCTCACCGGGGAGCTGTTTTTT

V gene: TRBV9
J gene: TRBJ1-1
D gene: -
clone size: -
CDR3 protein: CASSKTLTTEAFF
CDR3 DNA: TGTGCCAGCAGCAAAACCTTGACCACTGAAGCTTTCTTT

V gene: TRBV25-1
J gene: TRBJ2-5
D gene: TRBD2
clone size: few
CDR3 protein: CASSDPRLAGEETQYF
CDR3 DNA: TGTGCCAGCAGTGACCCCCGACTAGCGGGAGAAGAGACCCAGTACTTC

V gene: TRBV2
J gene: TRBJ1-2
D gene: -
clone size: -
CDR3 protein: CASSVLRVEGYTF
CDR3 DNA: TGTGCCAGCAGTGTTCTGCGGGTCGAGGGCTACACCTTC

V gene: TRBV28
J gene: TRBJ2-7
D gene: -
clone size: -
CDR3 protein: CASSEPPSYEQYF
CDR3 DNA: TGTGCCAGCAGTGAACCACCTTCCTACGAGCAGTACTTC

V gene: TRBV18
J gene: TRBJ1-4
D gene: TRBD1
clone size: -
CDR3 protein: CASSRTGTGGALDDEKLFF
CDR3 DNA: TGTGCCAGCTCACGAACTGGGACAGGGGGCGCGTTAGATGATGAAAAACTGTTTTTT

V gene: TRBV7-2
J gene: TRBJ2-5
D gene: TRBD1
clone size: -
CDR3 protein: CASSRTGGMGTQYF
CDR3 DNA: TGTGCCAGCAGCCGGACAGGGGGGATGGGGACCCAGTACTTC

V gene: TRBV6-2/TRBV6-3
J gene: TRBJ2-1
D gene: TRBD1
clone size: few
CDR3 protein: CASRQGHEQFF
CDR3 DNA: TGTGCCAGCAGACAGGGGCATGAGCAGTTCTTC

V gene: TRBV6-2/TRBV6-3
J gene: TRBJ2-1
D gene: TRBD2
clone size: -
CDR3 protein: CASRKLADNEQFF
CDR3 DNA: TGTGCCAGCAGGAAACTAGCGGACAATGAGCAGTTCTTC

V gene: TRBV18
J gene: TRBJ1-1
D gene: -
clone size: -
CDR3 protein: CASSPLAGDTEAFF
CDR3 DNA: TGTGCCAGCTCACCATTAGCAGGGGACACTGAAGCTTTCTTT

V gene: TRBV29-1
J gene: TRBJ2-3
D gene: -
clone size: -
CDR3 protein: CSVEGLLQLTDTQYF
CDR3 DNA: TGCAGCGTTGAAGGACTCCTCCAACTCACAGATACGCAGTATTTT

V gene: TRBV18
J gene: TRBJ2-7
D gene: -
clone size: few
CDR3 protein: CASSPRDAYEQYF
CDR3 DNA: TGTGCCAGCTCACCACGGGATGCCTACGAGCAGTACTTC

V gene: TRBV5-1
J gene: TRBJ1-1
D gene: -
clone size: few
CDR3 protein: CASSLDIDTEAFF
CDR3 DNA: TGCGCCAGCAGCTTGGATATAGACACTGAAGCTTTCTTT

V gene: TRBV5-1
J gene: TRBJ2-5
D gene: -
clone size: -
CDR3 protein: CASSLAMETQYF
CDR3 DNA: TGCGCCAGCAGCTTGGCCATGGAGACCCAGTACTTC

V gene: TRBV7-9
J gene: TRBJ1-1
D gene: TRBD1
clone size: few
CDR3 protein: CASSERQGRTEAFF
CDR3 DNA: TGTGCCAGCAGCGAACGACAGGGAAGAACTGAAGCTTTCTTT

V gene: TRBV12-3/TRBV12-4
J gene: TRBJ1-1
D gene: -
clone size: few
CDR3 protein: CASSYSGPNTEAFF
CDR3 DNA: TGTGCCAGCAGCTACTCAGGACCCAACACTGAAGCTTTCTTT

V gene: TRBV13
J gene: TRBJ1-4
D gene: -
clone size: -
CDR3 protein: CASSPNSENEKLFF
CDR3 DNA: TGTGCCAGCAGCCCAAACAGCGAAAATGAAAAACTGTTTTTT

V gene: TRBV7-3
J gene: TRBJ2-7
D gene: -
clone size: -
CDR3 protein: CASRLDHRDYEQYF
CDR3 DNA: TGTGCCAGCAGACTCGACCACCGCGACTACGAGCAGTACTTC

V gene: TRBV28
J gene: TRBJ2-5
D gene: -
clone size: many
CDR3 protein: CASSSENQETQYF
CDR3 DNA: TGTGCCAGCAGCTCAGAAAACCAAGAGACCCAGTACTTC

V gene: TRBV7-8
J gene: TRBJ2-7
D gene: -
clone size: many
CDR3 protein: CASSLDTLHEQYF
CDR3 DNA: TGTGCCAGCAGCCTGGACACCCTCCACGAGCAGTACTTC

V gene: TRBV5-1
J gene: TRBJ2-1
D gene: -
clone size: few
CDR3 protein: CASSLGTDYNEQFF
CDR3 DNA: TGCGCCAGCAGCTTGGGGACGGATTACAATGAGCAGTTCTTC

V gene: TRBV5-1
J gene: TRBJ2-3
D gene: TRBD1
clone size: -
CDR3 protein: CATNTGGTDTQYF
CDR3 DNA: TGCGCCACCAATACAGGGGGCACAGATACGCAGTATTTT

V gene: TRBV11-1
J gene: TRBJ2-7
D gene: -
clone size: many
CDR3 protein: CASSRNQGETYEQYF
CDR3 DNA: TGTGCCAGCAGTCGTAATCAAGGGGAAACCTACGAGCAGTACTTC

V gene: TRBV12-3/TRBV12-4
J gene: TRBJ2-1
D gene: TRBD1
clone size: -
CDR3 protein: CASSLVQGAERFF
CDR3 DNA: TGTGCCAGCAGTTTAGTACAGGGGGCTGAGCGGTTCTTC

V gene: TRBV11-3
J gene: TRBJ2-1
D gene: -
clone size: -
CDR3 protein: CASSLEGDNYNEQFF
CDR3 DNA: TGTGCCAGCAGCTTAGAAGGAGACAATTACAATGAGCAGTTCTTC

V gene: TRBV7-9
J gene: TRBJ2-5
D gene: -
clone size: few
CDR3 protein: CASSPAGKGTQYF
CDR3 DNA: TGTGCCAGCAGCCCCGCCGGCAAAGGGACCCAGTACTTC

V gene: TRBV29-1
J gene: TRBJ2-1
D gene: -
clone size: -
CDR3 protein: CSVVGDYNEQFF
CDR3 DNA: TGCAGCGTTGTTGGGGACTACAATGAGCAGTTCTTC